This T cell receptor beta chain was sequenced for a study of blood T cell repertoires in COVID-19. Deletions cut 3 bases from V and 7 bases from J, with 13 bases between. This CDR3 region has 15 residues. The germline gives CDR1 LGHDT, CDR2 YNNKEL (reference sequence). Produced via immunoSEQ multiplex PCR; TCRdb's table is partial and in-frame only. The data contain some 170,000 clones, about 90% of them singletons. The V call is TRBV3-1 (or the pseudogene TRBV3-2), the J call TRBJ1-6; D remains ambiguous. The TCR comes from a human donor with acute COVID-19. The donor label of this sample is uncertain. Source material: PBMCs or T cells enriched from blood (not recorded which). CDR3 bases: TGTGCCAGCAGCCAGAACAGCTATAACAATTCACCCCTCCACTTT. Its translation is CASSQNSYNNSPLHF.